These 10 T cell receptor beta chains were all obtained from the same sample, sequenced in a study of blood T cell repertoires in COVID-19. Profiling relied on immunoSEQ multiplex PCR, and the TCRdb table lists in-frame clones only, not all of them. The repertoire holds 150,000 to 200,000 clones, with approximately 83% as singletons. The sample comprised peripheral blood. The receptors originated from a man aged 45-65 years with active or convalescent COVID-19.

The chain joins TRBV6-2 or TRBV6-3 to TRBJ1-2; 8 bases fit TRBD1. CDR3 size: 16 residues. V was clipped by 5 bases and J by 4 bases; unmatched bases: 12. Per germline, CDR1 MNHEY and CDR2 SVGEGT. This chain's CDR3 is CASSLDRGQGGYGYTF. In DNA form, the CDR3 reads TGTGCCAGCAGTCTCGACCGAGGACAGGGCGGCTATGGCTACACCTTC.

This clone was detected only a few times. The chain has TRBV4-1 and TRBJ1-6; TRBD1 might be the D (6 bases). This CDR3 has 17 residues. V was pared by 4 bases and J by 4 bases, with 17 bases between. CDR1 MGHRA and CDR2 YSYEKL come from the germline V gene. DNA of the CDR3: TGCGCCAGCAGCCTCCCTCTGGGGGCGTCGTATAATTCACCCCTCCACTTT. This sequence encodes CASSLPLGASYNSPLHF.

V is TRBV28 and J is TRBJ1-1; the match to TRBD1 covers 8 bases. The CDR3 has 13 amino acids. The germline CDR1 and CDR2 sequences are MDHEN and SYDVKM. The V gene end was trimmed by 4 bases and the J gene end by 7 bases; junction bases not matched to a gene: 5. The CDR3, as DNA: TGTGCCAGCAGTTCCAGGGGGCAGATTGAAGCTTTCTTT. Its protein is CASSSRGQIEAFF.

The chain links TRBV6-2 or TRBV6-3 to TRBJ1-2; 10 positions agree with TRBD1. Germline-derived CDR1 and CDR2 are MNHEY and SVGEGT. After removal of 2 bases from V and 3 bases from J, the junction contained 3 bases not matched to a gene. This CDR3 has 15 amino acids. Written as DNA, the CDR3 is TGTGCCAGCAGTTACGACAGGGGGCTGGACTATGGCTACACCTTC. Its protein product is CASSYDRGLDYGYTF.

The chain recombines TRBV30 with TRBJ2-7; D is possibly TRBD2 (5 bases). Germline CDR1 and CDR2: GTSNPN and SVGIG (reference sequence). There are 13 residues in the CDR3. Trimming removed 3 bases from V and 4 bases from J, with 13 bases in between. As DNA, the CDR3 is TGTGCCTGGAGAGAGGGTGGAGGTTACGAGCAGTACTTC. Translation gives CAWREGGGYEQYF. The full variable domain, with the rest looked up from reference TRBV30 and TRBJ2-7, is SQTIHQWPATLVQPVGSPLSLECTVEGTSNPNLYWYRQAAGRGLQLLFYSVGIGQISSEVPQNLSASRPQDRQFILSSKKLLLSDSGFYLCAWREGGGYEQYFGPGTRLTVT.

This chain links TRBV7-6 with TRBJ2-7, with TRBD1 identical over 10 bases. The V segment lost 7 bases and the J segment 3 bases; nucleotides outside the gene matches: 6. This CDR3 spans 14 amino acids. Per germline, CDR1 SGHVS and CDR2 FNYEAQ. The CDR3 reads CASTPGQGHYEQYF. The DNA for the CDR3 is TGTGCCAGCACTCCGGGACAGGGGCACTACGAGCAGTACTTC.

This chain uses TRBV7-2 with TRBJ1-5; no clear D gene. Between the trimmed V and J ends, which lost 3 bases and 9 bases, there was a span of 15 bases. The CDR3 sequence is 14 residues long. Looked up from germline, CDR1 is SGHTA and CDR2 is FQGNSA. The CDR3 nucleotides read TGTGCCAGCAGCTTCTACGACAAGTCGCGGCCCCAGCATTTT. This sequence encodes CASSFYDKSRPQHF.

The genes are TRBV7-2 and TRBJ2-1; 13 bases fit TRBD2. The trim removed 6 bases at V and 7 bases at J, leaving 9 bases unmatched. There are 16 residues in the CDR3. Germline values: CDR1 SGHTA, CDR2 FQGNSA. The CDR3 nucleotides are TGTGCCAGCAGTTCGACTAGCGGGGGGCCGGGGAATGAGCAGTTCTTC. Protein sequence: CASSSTSGGPGNEQFF.

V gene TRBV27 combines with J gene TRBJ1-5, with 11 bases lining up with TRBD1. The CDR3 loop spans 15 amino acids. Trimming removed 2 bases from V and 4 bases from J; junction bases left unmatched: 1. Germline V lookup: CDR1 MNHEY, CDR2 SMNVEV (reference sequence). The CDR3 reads CASSLGTGGNQPQHF. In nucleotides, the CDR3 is TGTGCCAGCAGTTTAGGGACAGGGGGGAATCAGCCCCAGCATTTT.

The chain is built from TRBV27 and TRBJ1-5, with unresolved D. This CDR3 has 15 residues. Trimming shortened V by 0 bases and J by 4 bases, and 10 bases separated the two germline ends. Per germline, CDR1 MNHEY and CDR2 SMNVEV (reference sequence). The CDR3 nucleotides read TGTGCCAGCAGTTTATCGTCACAGCTTAATCAGCCCCAGCATTTT. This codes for CASSLSSQLNQPQHF.